Below are 25 T cell receptor beta chains sequenced from a single sample in a study of technical replicates of blood from several donors. Clones were sequenced by immunoSEQ multiplex PCR, and TCRdb holds only the in-frame ones, with some missing. In the table there are 75,000 to 95,000 clones, 75% to 95% of which are singletons. Sequenced sample: T cells isolated from PBMCs. The receptors were sampled from a human donor in good health.

The J gene is TRBJ2-7, the V gene TRBV5-6; TRBD1 might be the D (6 bases). V was clipped by 3 bases and J by 6 bases, with 19 bases between them. This CDR3 has 15 residues. Germline-derived CDR1 and CDR2 are SGHDT and YYEEEE. In nucleotides, the CDR3 is TGTGCCAGCAGCTCTAACCTTTACCACAGGGTCGAGCAGTACTTC. Translation: CASSSNLYHRVEQYF. Together with reference TRBV5-6 and TRBJ2-7, the CDR3 gives the full variable domain: DAGVTQSPTHLIKTRGQQVTLRCSPKSGHDTVSWYQQALGQGPQFIFQYYEEEERQRGNFPDRFSGHQFPNYSSELNVNALLLGDSALYLCASSSNLYHRVEQYFGPGTRLTVT.

The V call is TRBV10-2, the J call TRBJ2-7; 11 bases line up with TRBD1. With V trimmed by 6 bases and J by 6 bases, 7 bases remained unmatched. CDR1 and CDR2 from the germline V gene are WSHSY and SAAADI. This CDR3 is 14 amino acids long. The DNA of the CDR3 is TGCGCCAGCAGGACCGGGACAGGGGGGAGCGAGCAGTACTTC. Protein sequence: CASRTGTGGSEQYF.

This clone was counted between two and nine times. The chain couples TRBV12-5 to TRBJ2-7; 10 bases fit TRBD2. The germline V gene has CDR1 LGHNT and CDR2 FRNRAP. V shed 1 base and J 5 bases; nucleotides not matched to a gene: 2. The CDR3 spans 14 residues. The CDR3 here is CASGLGTSGDEQYF. In DNA, the CDR3 is TGTGCTAGTGGTTTGGGGACTAGCGGCGACGAGCAGTACTTC.

This clone came up a few times. The chain recombines TRBV7-3 with TRBJ1-1; 7 bases align to TRBD1. J lost 5 bases, V lost 6 bases, and 6 bases had no gene match. Germline lookup yields CDR1 SGHTA and CDR2 FQGTGA. CDR3 size: 13 residues. CDR3 sequence reads: CASSWDRFTEAFF. The CDR3 DNA is TGTGCCAGCAGTTGGGACAGATTTACTGAAGCTTTCTTT. The complete variable domain, with remaining parts taken from reference TRBV7-3 and TRBJ1-1, reads GAGVSQTPSNKVTEKGKYVELRCDPISGHTALYWYRQSLGQGPEFLIYFQGTGAADDSGLPNDRFFAVRPEGSVSTLKIQRTERGDSAVYLCASSWDRFTEAFFGQGTRLTVV.

The chain links TRBV29-1 to TRBJ2-2; D uncertain. The CDR3 spans 13 residues. CDR1 and CDR2 from the germline V gene are SQVTM and ANQGSEA. V was shortened by 1 base and J by 5 bases, with 8 bases between the two germline ends. The chain's CDR3 is CSVEGVTTGELFF. The CDR3 DNA sequence: TGCAGCGTTGAAGGGGTGACAACCGGGGAGCTGTTTTTT.

This clone occurred a few times. This sequence joins TRBV2 and TRBJ1-6; no definite D call. The CDR3 contains 15 residues. Trimming cost V 2 bases and J 8 bases, with 13 bases left between them. The germline V gene encodes CDR1 SNHLY and CDR2 FYNNEI. The CDR3 DNA sequence: TGTGCCAGCAGTGAAAACGTAGCTGTGGATTCACCCCTCCACTTT. Translating it yields CASSENVAVDSPLHF.

This chain uses TRBV5-4 with TRBJ2-7; 11 nucleotides line up with TRBD2. Germline lookup yields CDR1 SGHNT and CDR2 YYREEE (reference sequence). V was pared by 1 base and J by 1 base, with 10 bases of the junction left unmatched. The CDR3 covers 18 residues. CDR3: CASSLKVGRLAGSYEQYF. CDR3 bases: TGTGCCAGCAGCTTGAAGGTGGGCCGACTAGCGGGGTCCTACGAGCAGTACTTC.

The J gene is TRBJ2-5, the V gene TRBV5-4; D unclear. V dropped 1 base and J dropped 5 bases, with 12 bases sitting between them. CDR1 and CDR2 (germline): SGHNT, YYREEE (reference sequence). CDR3 length: 14 residues. CDR3: CASSLFGNGETQYF. The CDR3 DNA reads TGTGCCAGCAGCTTGTTTGGTAACGGGGAGACCCAGTACTTC. Full variable domain (rest looked up from reference TRBV5-4 and TRBJ2-5): ETGVTQSPTHLIKTRGQQVTLRCSSQSGHNTVSWYQQALGQGPQFIFQYYREEENGRGNFPPRFSGLQFPNYSSELNVNALELDDSALYLCASSLFGNGETQYFGPGTRLLVL.

The CDR3 sequence is CATQTETANTGELFF. The CDR3 nucleotides read TGCGCCACCCAGACGGAGACAGCTAACACCGGGGAGCTGTTTTTT. The V gene is TRBV10-2, the J gene TRBJ2-2, with D tentatively TRBD1 (5 bases). Germline assignment: CDR1 WSHSY and CDR2 SAAADI. This CDR3 has 15 residues. V lost 10 bases and J lost 2, with 17 bases in between.

The chain links TRBV10-3 to TRBJ1-2; D perhaps matches TRBD1 (6 bases). Germline V gene sequence: CDR1 ENHRY, CDR2 SYGVKD. V shed 1 base and J shed 4 bases, with 16 bases lying between them. CDR3 length: 16 amino acids. The CDR3, as DNA: TGTGCCATCAGTGAGTATTACGGACAGCCCCTCTATGGCTACACCTTC. This codes for CAISEYYGQPLYGYTF.

The chain carries TRBV11-2 and TRBJ2-1; D is possibly TRBD1 (6 bases). Germline-derived CDR1 and CDR2 are SGHAT and FQNNGV. V lost 3 bases and J lost 6, with 15 bases in between. The CDR3 has 15 amino acids. CDR3 protein: CASSLPGHGVNEQFF. In DNA form, the CDR3 reads TGTGCCAGCAGCTTGCCGGGACATGGTGTCAATGAGCAGTTCTTC.

V gene TRBV19 combines with J gene TRBJ2-7, with D possibly TRBD1 on 6 matching bases. Germline V lookup: CDR1 LNHDA, CDR2 SQIVND (reference sequence). V was clipped by 4 bases and J by 6 bases, with 22 bases between them. CDR3 length equals 16 residues. The CDR3 sequence is CASSTDARGIVAEQYF. The CDR3 DNA follows: TGTGCCAGTAGTACTGATGCCAGGGGAATAGTTGCCGAGCAGTACTTC.

The chain joins TRBV7-2 to TRBJ2-7, with 9 bases identical to TRBD2. Trimming cost V 5 bases and J 2 bases; bases outside gene matches: 7. This CDR3 contains 15 residues. Germline lookup yields CDR1 SGHTA and CDR2 FQGNSA. The CDR3 region has the DNA TGTGCCAGCAGCCCCCCTAGCGGGGCCCCCTACGAGCAGTACTTC. This encodes CASSPPSGAPYEQYF. Full variable domain (rest looked up from reference TRBV7-2 and TRBJ2-7): GAGVSQSPSNKVTEKGKDVELRCDPISGHTALYWYRQSLGQGLEFLIYFQGNSAPDKSGLPSDRFSAERTGGSVSTLTIQRTQQEDSAVYLCASSPPSGAPYEQYFGPGTRLTVT.

The chain links TRBV18 to TRBJ1-5, with 9 bases that match TRBD1. CDR3 length equals 16 residues. In germline, CDR1 is KGHSH, CDR2 LQKENI. The J segment lost 7 bases and the V segment lost 3 bases, leaving 10 bases of the junction unmatched. The CDR3 region is CASSPLGQGQGQPQHF. CDR3 coding DNA: TGTGCCAGCTCACCCTTAGGACAGGGGCAGGGCCAGCCCCAGCATTTT.

V usage is TRBV10-2 and J usage is TRBJ2-7, with a weak D call TRBD1 (6 bases). Trimming removed 2 bases at V and 4 bases at J, with 18 bases between. Germline lookup yields CDR1 WSHSY and CDR2 SAAADI. This CDR3 comprises 16 residues. CDR3 amino acids: CASSENAGVWWYEQYF. Written as DNA, the CDR3 is TGCGCCAGCAGTGAGAATGCAGGGGTGTGGTGGTACGAGCAGTACTTC.

The chain joins TRBV5-1 to TRBJ2-1, with TRBD2 matching 13 bases. V lost 4 bases to trimming and J lost 0 bases; unmatched junction nucleotides: 7. The CDR3 length is 18 residues. CDR1 and CDR2 (germline): SGHRS, YFSETQ. In DNA form, the CDR3 reads TGCGCCAGCAGCCCAGGACTAGCGGGGGTCTACTCCTACAATGAGCAGTTCTTC. It translates to CASSPGLAGVYSYNEQFF.

The rearrangement links TRBV6-6 to TRBJ2-7; perhaps TRBD1 as D (6 bases). CDR1 is MNHNY, CDR2 SVGAGI, per germline (reference sequence). The V gene lost 2 bases and the J gene lost 4 bases, with 12 bases spanning the gap. The CDR3 sequence is 14 residues long. CDR3 DNA: TGTGCCAGCAGTTACGGGGGCAGCTTATACGAGCAGTACTTC. Translation: CASSYGGSLYEQYF.

V is TRBV28 and J is TRBJ1-2; D might be TRBD1 (5 bases). There are 15 residues in the CDR3. Germline CDR1 MDHEN, CDR2 SYDVKM. Trimming took 6 bases from V and 1 from J, leaving 15 bases between them. The CDR3 DNA sequence: TGTGCCAGCAGACTTTGGTCCGGACATAACTATGGCTACACCTTC. Protein: CASRLWSGHNYGYTF.

This sequence joins TRBV15 and TRBJ2-5, with D unclear. CDR3 length: 15 residues. V dropped 1 base and J dropped 5 bases, with 14 bases sitting between them. Germline values: CDR1 LNHNV, CDR2 YYDKDF (reference sequence). The CDR3 loop is CATSRGAAKLETQYF. CDR3 sequence (DNA): TGTGCCACCAGCAGAGGGGCCGCCAAGCTGGAGACCCAGTACTTC.

As to this clone: The sample contains more than one DNA sequence encoding this CDR3. The rearrangement joins TRBV4-1 to TRBJ2-7; D is unclear. This CDR3 region has 13 residues. The V end lost 0 bases, the J end lost 0 bases, and 3 bases lay between the germline ends. The V gene's germline CDR1 is MGHRA and CDR2 YSYEKL. The CDR3 DNA is TGCGCCAGCAGCCAAGACCGCTCCTACGAGCAGTACTTC. Protein: CASSQDRSYEQYF.

This chain joins TRBV2 and TRBJ2-5, with D perhaps matching TRBD2 (6 bases). Trimming removed 4 bases at V and 2 bases at J, with 11 bases between. The CDR3 spans 14 residues. Germline CDR1 reads SNHLY; CDR2 reads FYNNEI. The DNA for the CDR3 is TGTGCCAGCAGTGCGGGACTGCCGCAAGAGACCCAGTACTTC. Translating it yields CASSAGLPQETQYF. Full variable domain (remainder filled in from reference TRBV2 and TRBJ2-5): EPEVTQTPSHQVTQMGQEVILRCVPISNHLYFYWYRQILGQKVEFLVSFYNNEISEKSEIFDDQFSVERPDGSNFTLKIRSTKLEDSAMYFCASSAGLPQETQYFGPGTRLLVL.

This clone was picked up a small number of times. The chain combines TRBV2 with TRBJ1-1; 8 positions agree with TRBD1. The CDR3 loop spans 14 amino acids. The germline gives CDR1 SNHLY, CDR2 FYNNEI. J was trimmed by 5 bases and V by 8 bases; bases with no gene match: 10. CDR3 residues: CASVPAGGRTEAFF. The CDR3 nucleotides read TGTGCCAGCGTACCTGCAGGGGGCCGGACTGAAGCTTTCTTT.

The chain recombines TRBV5-3 with TRBJ1-2; D remains ambiguous. TRBV5-3 is an ORF, and what it does is uncertain. With 1 base removed from V and 5 bases from J, the gap between germline ends came to 15 bases. CDR3 length: 15 amino acids. CDR3 nucleotide sequence: TGTGCCAGAAGCTTGTGGGCCCCGGCGGGGTATGGCTACACCTTC. The encoded protein is CARSLWAPAGYGYTF.

This rearrangement joins TRBV11-2 to TRBJ2-1; a possible D gene is TRBD2 (5 bases). The CDR3 extends over 15 amino acids. Trimming removed 8 bases at V and 6 bases at J, with 20 bases between. The germline V gene has CDR1 SGHAT and CDR2 FQNNGV. In nucleotides, the CDR3 is TGTGCCAGCCTAAGGACGCCCTTTGGGAGCAATGAGCAGTTCTTC. Translation: CASLRTPFGSNEQFF.

The J gene is TRBJ2-7, the V gene TRBV5-1; D might be TRBD1 (6 bases). Germline loops: CDR1 SGHRS, CDR2 YFSETQ. V was shortened by 3 bases and J by 1 base, with 8 bases between the two germline ends. The CDR3 runs to 13 residues. The CDR3 sequence: CASSSGQSYEQYF. CDR3 nucleotide sequence: TGCGCCAGCAGCTCTGGACAGTCCTACGAGCAGTACTTC.